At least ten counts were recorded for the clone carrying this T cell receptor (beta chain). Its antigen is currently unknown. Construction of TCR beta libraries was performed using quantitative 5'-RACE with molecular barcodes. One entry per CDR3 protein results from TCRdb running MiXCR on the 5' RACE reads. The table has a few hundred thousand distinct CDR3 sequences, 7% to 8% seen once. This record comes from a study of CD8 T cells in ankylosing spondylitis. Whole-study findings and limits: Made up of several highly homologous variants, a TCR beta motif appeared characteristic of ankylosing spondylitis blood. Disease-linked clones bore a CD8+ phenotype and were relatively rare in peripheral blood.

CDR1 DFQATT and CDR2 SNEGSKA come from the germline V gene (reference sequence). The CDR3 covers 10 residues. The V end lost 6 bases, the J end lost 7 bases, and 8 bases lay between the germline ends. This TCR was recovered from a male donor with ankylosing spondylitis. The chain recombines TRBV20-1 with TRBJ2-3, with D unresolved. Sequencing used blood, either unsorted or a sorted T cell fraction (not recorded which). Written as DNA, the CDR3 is TGCAGTGCCAGCTTGTATACGCAGTATTTT. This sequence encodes CSASLYTQYF.